This T cell receptor (beta chain) emerged from a study of T cell repertoires in cytomegalovirus infection. In the study overall: In public TCR beta signatures, there were indications of both CMV infection and matching HLA type.

TCRdb ran MiXCR on the reads and lists one entry per CDR3 protein. The sample has approximately 190,000 distinct CDR3 sequences, approximately 9.6% seen once. Notes on this clonotype: Its target is unknown.

This CDR3 spans 14 amino acids. V lost 3 bases and J lost 1; bases outside the gene matches: 1. In germline, CDR1 is MNHNS, CDR2 SASEGT. Study-level points and caveats: Dominant in the ex vivo response were TCR beta clonotypes restricted by HLA-C and specific for CMV.

The source of this sequence is a human donor in good health (CMV status not recorded). Some clones in this sample may be carry-over from other donors' samples. The chain combines TRBV6-1 with TRBJ2-3; 7 bases line up with TRBD2. Sequenced input: PBMCs. The CDR3 region is CASSDLAGTDTQYF. The CDR3 nucleotides are TGTGCCAGCAGTGATCTAGCGGGCACAGATACGCAGTATTTT.